Listed below are T cell receptor beta chains from one sample, sequenced in a study of shared clonotypes between healthy human individuals. Measured with immunoSEQ multiplex PCR; TCRdb has only the in-frame clones, and not every one. The sample shows 2 million to 2.5 million clones, approximately 94% of them seen only once. Specimen: naive CD8+ T cells from PBMCs. These receptor sequences come from a young man in good health. Some clones in this sample may be carry-over from other donors' samples. CDR3s include the opening cysteine and the closing phenylalanine or tryptophan. The order of the fields is V gene, J gene, D gene, clone size, CDR3 protein, CDR3 DNA. The D gene is left open where the match is weak. Clone size appears in some rows only: once, few, many, or a class for an expanded clone.

v_gene: TRBV5-1
j_gene: TRBJ2-1
d_gene: -
abundance: -
CDR3aa: CASRGTTGYNEQFF
CDR3nt: TGCGCCAGCAGGGGTACGACAGGCTACAATGAGCAGTTCTTC

v_gene: TRBV5-1
j_gene: TRBJ2-1
d_gene: -
abundance: -
CDR3aa: CASSGVGSNEQFF
CDR3nt: TGCGCCAGCAGCGGGGTGGGGTCTAATGAGCAGTTCTTC

v_gene: TRBV28
j_gene: TRBJ1-2
d_gene: -
abundance: -
CDR3aa: CASSLTRGSVMGYTF
CDR3nt: TGTGCCAGCAGTTTAACCCGTGGCAGCGTTATGGGCTACACCTTC

v_gene: TRBV7-2
j_gene: TRBJ2-1
d_gene: -
abundance: once
CDR3aa: CASSLRGVVYNEQFF
CDR3nt: TGTGCCAGCAGCCTAAGGGGTGTTGTCTACAATGAGCAGTTCTTC

v_gene: TRBV30
j_gene: TRBJ1-4
d_gene: -
abundance: -
CDR3aa: CAWGPGVGSNEKLFF
CDR3nt: TGTGCCTGGGGGCCCGGGGTCGGGAGTAATGAAAAACTGTTTTTT

v_gene: TRBV10-3
j_gene: TRBJ2-1
d_gene: TRBD1
abundance: -
CDR3aa: CAIKRTGLNEQFF
CDR3nt: TGTGCCATCAAGAGGACAGGGTTGAATGAGCAGTTCTTC

v_gene: TRBV10-3
j_gene: TRBJ1-1
d_gene: TRBD1
abundance: few
CDR3aa: CAISGDRDVFAEAFF
CDR3nt: TGTGCCATCAGTGGGGACAGGGACGTATTCGCCGAAGCTTTCTTT

v_gene: TRBV7-8
j_gene: TRBJ2-1
d_gene: TRBD1
abundance: -
CDR3aa: CASSSRDRGTYNEQFF
CDR3nt: TGTGCCAGCAGCAGCCGGGACAGGGGGACTTACAATGAGCAGTTCTTC

v_gene: TRBV10-3
j_gene: TRBJ1-1
d_gene: -
abundance: -
CDR3aa: CAISESEAVGFGAFF
CDR3nt: TGTGCCATCAGTGAGTCGGAGGCGGTCGGATTTGGAGCTTTCTTT

v_gene: TRBV9
j_gene: TRBJ2-3
d_gene: -
abundance: once
CDR3aa: CASSSRIEITQYF
CDR3nt: TGTGCCAGCAGCTCACGGATAGAGATAACGCAGTATTTT

v_gene: TRBV7-9
j_gene: TRBJ1-1
d_gene: -
abundance: -
CDR3aa: CASSAWLGGPPEAFF
CDR3nt: TGTGCCAGCAGCGCCTGGTTGGGGGGGCCCCCTGAAGCTTTCTTT

v_gene: TRBV7-3
j_gene: TRBJ2-1
d_gene: -
abundance: -
CDR3aa: CASSNSGGSYNEQFF
CDR3nt: TGTGCCAGCAGTAATTCCGGCGGCTCCTACAATGAGCAGTTCTTC

v_gene: TRBV7-9
j_gene: TRBJ1-2
d_gene: -
abundance: -
CDR3aa: CASSLPLTGKGYTF
CDR3nt: TGTGCCAGCAGCTTACCCTTGACCGGGAAAGGCTACACCTTC

v_gene: TRBV4-1
j_gene: TRBJ2-1
d_gene: -
abundance: -
CDR3aa: CASSQEGGSYNEQFF
CDR3nt: TGCGCCAGCAGCCAAGAGGGAGGCTCCTACAATGAGCAGTTCTTC

v_gene: TRBV30
j_gene: TRBJ2-7
d_gene: -
abundance: -
CDR3aa: CAWSAGPQGEQYF
CDR3nt: TGTGCCTGGAGTGCAGGGCCCCAGGGCGAGCAGTACTTC

v_gene: TRBV29-1
j_gene: TRBJ2-3
d_gene: -
abundance: -
CDR3aa: CSVGTGTTLGADTQYF
CDR3nt: TGCAGCGTTGGTACAGGGACTACCCTTGGCGCAGATACGCAGTATTTT

v_gene: TRBV6-1
j_gene: TRBJ1-5
d_gene: -
abundance: -
CDR3aa: CAIADPRGNQPQHF
CDR3nt: TGTGCCATCGCGGACCCCAGGGGCAATCAGCCCCAGCATTTT

v_gene: TRBV7-3
j_gene: TRBJ2-2
d_gene: TRBD1
abundance: -
CDR3aa: CASSSNPRQGRRSGELFF
CDR3nt: TGTGCCAGCAGCTCGAACCCCAGACAGGGGCGAAGGTCCGGGGAGCTGTTTTTT

v_gene: TRBV6-1
j_gene: TRBJ2-1
d_gene: -
abundance: -
CDR3aa: CASSDTLRGEQFF
CDR3nt: TGTGCCAGCAGTGACACATTAAGGGGGGAGCAGTTCTTC

v_gene: TRBV4-2
j_gene: TRBJ1-5
d_gene: -
abundance: -
CDR3aa: CASSQEEAQGASNQPQHF
CDR3nt: TGTGCCAGCAGCCAAGAAGAGGCTCAAGGGGCTAGCAATCAGCCCCAGCATTTT

v_gene: TRBV4-3
j_gene: TRBJ2-1
d_gene: -
abundance: -
CDR3aa: CASSRQGAGLYNEQFF
CDR3nt: TGCGCCAGCAGCCGTCAAGGTGCGGGGCTCTACAATGAGCAGTTCTTC

v_gene: TRBV4-1
j_gene: TRBJ2-7
d_gene: -
abundance: once
CDR3aa: CASRNSRTYEQYF
CDR3nt: TGCGCCAGCAGGAATTCCCGGACCTACGAGCAGTACTTC

v_gene: TRBV18
j_gene: TRBJ2-7
d_gene: TRBD2
abundance: -
CDR3aa: CASSDYSSGNSYEQYF
CDR3nt: TGTGCCAGCTCAGACTACTCTAGCGGGAACTCCTACGAGCAGTACTTC

v_gene: TRBV7-9
j_gene: TRBJ2-7
d_gene: -
abundance: -
CDR3aa: CASSEQSYEQYF
CDR3nt: TGTGCCAGCAGCGAGCAAAGCTACGAGCAGTACTTC

v_gene: TRBV5-4
j_gene: TRBJ2-7
d_gene: TRBD1
abundance: -
CDR3aa: CASSHLPGTGGLSREQYF
CDR3nt: TGTGCCAGCAGTCATCTGCCGGGGACAGGGGGTTTGTCACGCGAGCAGTACTTC

v_gene: TRBV7-8
j_gene: TRBJ1-1
d_gene: TRBD1
abundance: once
CDR3aa: CASRTGGTEAFF
CDR3nt: TGTGCCAGCCGGACAGGGGGCACTGAAGCTTTCTTT

v_gene: TRBV11-3
j_gene: TRBJ2-7
d_gene: TRBD2
abundance: -
CDR3aa: CASSPRTSGRSHEQYF
CDR3nt: TGTGCCAGCAGCCCGAGGACTAGCGGGAGGAGTCACGAGCAGTACTTC

v_gene: TRBV5-8
j_gene: TRBJ2-5
d_gene: TRBD2
abundance: -
CDR3aa: CASSPGGADEETQYF
CDR3nt: TGTGCCAGCAGCCCGGGGGGGGCGGATGAAGAGACCCAGTACTTC

v_gene: TRBV7-8
j_gene: TRBJ1-5
d_gene: -
abundance: -
CDR3aa: CASSLSREVNQPQHF
CDR3nt: TGTGCCAGCAGCTTATCCAGGGAGGTGAATCAGCCCCAGCATTTT

v_gene: TRBV10-3
j_gene: TRBJ2-7
d_gene: -
abundance: -
CDR3aa: CAISESEGAAYEQYF
CDR3nt: TGTGCCATCAGTGAATCGGAGGGTGCCGCCTACGAGCAGTACTTC

v_gene: TRBV2
j_gene: TRBJ2-7
d_gene: -
abundance: -
CDR3aa: CASSEYRATYEQYF
CDR3nt: TGTGCCAGCAGTGAATACAGGGCGACCTACGAGCAGTACTTC

v_gene: TRBV11-2
j_gene: TRBJ2-1
d_gene: -
abundance: -
CDR3aa: CASSLGGMHEQFF
CDR3nt: TGTGCCAGCAGCTTGGGCGGGATGCATGAGCAGTTCTTC

v_gene: TRBV2
j_gene: TRBJ2-7
d_gene: -
abundance: -
CDR3aa: CASSEAAGPASYEQYF
CDR3nt: TGTGCCAGCAGTGAGGCTGCGGGACCGGCCTCGTACGAGCAGTACTTC

v_gene: TRBV6-6
j_gene: TRBJ2-7
d_gene: TRBD1
abundance: -
CDR3aa: CASRHRDSMDEQYF
CDR3nt: TGTGCCAGCAGACACCGGGACAGTATGGACGAGCAGTACTTC

v_gene: TRBV7-8
j_gene: TRBJ2-1
d_gene: -
abundance: -
CDR3aa: CASSLVRLNEQFF
CDR3nt: TGTGCCAGCAGCTTAGTTCGTCTCAATGAGCAGTTCTTC

v_gene: TRBV27
j_gene: TRBJ2-1
d_gene: -
abundance: once
CDR3aa: CASTQRPGMAYNEQFF
CDR3nt: TGTGCCAGCACCCAACGACCGGGTATGGCCTACAATGAGCAGTTCTTC

v_gene: TRBV10-3
j_gene: TRBJ2-4
d_gene: -
abundance: once
CDR3aa: CAISESGGGTGDENIQYF
CDR3nt: TGTGCCATCAGTGAGTCAGGTGGAGGCACGGGGGATGAAAACATTCAGTACTTC

v_gene: TRBV5-6
j_gene: TRBJ2-1
d_gene: -
abundance: -
CDR3aa: CASSFGGDNEQFF
CDR3nt: TGTGCCAGCAGCTTCGGCGGGGACAATGAGCAGTTCTTC

v_gene: TRBV19
j_gene: TRBJ2-1
d_gene: -
abundance: -
CDR3aa: CASSSGSYNEQFF
CDR3nt: TGTGCCAGCTCGAGCGGCTCCTACAATGAGCAGTTCTTC

v_gene: TRBV15
j_gene: TRBJ2-7
d_gene: -
abundance: -
CDR3aa: CATSRGRQVVYEQYF
CDR3nt: TGTGCCACCAGCAGAGGAAGACAGGTAGTGTACGAGCAGTACTTC

v_gene: TRBV6-5
j_gene: TRBJ2-2
d_gene: TRBD2
abundance: -
CDR3aa: CASSWGGPSTGELFF
CDR3nt: TGTGCCAGCAGCTGGGGAGGGCCGTCCACCGGGGAGCTGTTTTTT

v_gene: TRBV4-1
j_gene: TRBJ2-3
d_gene: TRBD2
abundance: -
CDR3aa: CASSKRAGLAVDTQYF
CDR3nt: TGCGCCAGCAGCAAGCGAGCGGGACTAGCGGTGGATACGCAGTATTTT

v_gene: TRBV7-9
j_gene: TRBJ1-1
d_gene: -
abundance: few
CDR3aa: CASSPIKPGRERTEAFF
CDR3nt: TGTGCCAGCAGCCCGATCAAACCCGGGAGGGAAAGGACTGAAGCTTTCTTT

v_gene: TRBV19
j_gene: TRBJ2-7
d_gene: TRBD2
abundance: -
CDR3aa: CASSTYGLAGDSEQYF
CDR3nt: TGTGCCAGTAGTACTTACGGACTAGCGGGTGATTCAGAGCAGTACTTC

v_gene: TRBV6-1
j_gene: TRBJ2-7
d_gene: -
abundance: -
CDR3aa: CASSGRQNYEQYF
CDR3nt: TGTGCCAGCAGTGGCCGACAGAACTACGAGCAGTACTTC

v_gene: TRBV11-2
j_gene: TRBJ2-7
d_gene: TRBD1
abundance: -
CDR3aa: CASSLAPTGAYEQYF
CDR3nt: TGTGCCAGCAGCTTAGCCCCGACAGGGGCCTACGAGCAGTACTTC

v_gene: TRBV27
j_gene: TRBJ2-5
d_gene: -
abundance: -
CDR3aa: CASSQTPGRGETQYF
CDR3nt: TGTGCCAGCAGTCAAACTCCGGGACGAGGAGAGACCCAGTACTTC

v_gene: TRBV25-1
j_gene: TRBJ2-1
d_gene: -
abundance: -
CDR3aa: CASSDRWAANEQFF
CDR3nt: TGTGCCAGCAGTGACCGTTGGGCCGCCAATGAGCAGTTCTTC

v_gene: TRBV7-9
j_gene: TRBJ2-7
d_gene: -
abundance: -
CDR3aa: CASMSGSYEQYF
CDR3nt: TGTGCCAGCATGTCGGGCTCCTACGAGCAGTACTTC

v_gene: TRBV11-2
j_gene: TRBJ1-6
d_gene: TRBD1
abundance: -
CDR3aa: CASSDQGVGNSPLHF
CDR3nt: TGTGCCAGCAGCGACCAGGGGGTGGGTAATTCACCCCTCCACTTT

v_gene: TRBV6-1
j_gene: TRBJ1-2
d_gene: -
abundance: -
CDR3aa: CASSVLAGKGVNYGYTF
CDR3nt: TGTGCCAGCAGTGTTCTGGCAGGGAAGGGAGTTAACTATGGCTACACCTTC

v_gene: TRBV30
j_gene: TRBJ1-1
d_gene: -
abundance: few
CDR3aa: CAWSVGDLNTEAFF
CDR3nt: TGTGCCTGGAGTGTAGGGGATCTTAACACTGAAGCTTTCTTT

v_gene: TRBV5-6
j_gene: TRBJ2-7
d_gene: TRBD1
abundance: -
CDR3aa: CASTNRGLSYEQYF
CDR3nt: TGTGCCAGCACCAACAGGGGGCTCTCCTACGAGCAGTACTTC

v_gene: TRBV13
j_gene: TRBJ2-1
d_gene: TRBD2
abundance: -
CDR3aa: CASSSLHLTSGRALSSYNEQFF
CDR3nt: TGTGCCAGCAGCTCGCTCCACCTGACTAGCGGGAGGGCCCTGAGCTCCTACAATGAGCAGTTCTTC

v_gene: TRBV7-3
j_gene: TRBJ1-1
d_gene: -
abundance: -
CDR3aa: CASSLAASGAEAFF
CDR3nt: TGTGCCAGCAGCTTAGCGGCATCTGGGGCTGAAGCTTTCTTT

v_gene: TRBV6-6
j_gene: TRBJ2-5
d_gene: TRBD2
abundance: -
CDR3aa: CASTRTREGEETQYF
CDR3nt: TGTGCCAGCACCCGGACCCGGGAGGGGGAAGAGACCCAGTACTTC

v_gene: TRBV4-3
j_gene: TRBJ2-1
d_gene: TRBD2
abundance: -
CDR3aa: CASSPGRLAANEQFF
CDR3nt: TGCGCCAGCAGCCCCGGGCGACTAGCGGCCAATGAGCAGTTCTTC

v_gene: TRBV7-2
j_gene: TRBJ2-7
d_gene: TRBD1
abundance: -
CDR3aa: CASSLGYQGADEQYF
CDR3nt: TGTGCCAGCAGCTTGGGGTATCAGGGGGCCGACGAGCAGTACTTC

v_gene: TRBV7-2
j_gene: TRBJ2-7
d_gene: -
abundance: once
CDR3aa: CASSPDISVSYEQYF
CDR3nt: TGTGCCAGCAGCCCCGACATCTCCGTTTCCTACGAGCAGTACTTC

v_gene: TRBV7-9
j_gene: TRBJ2-1
d_gene: -
abundance: -
CDR3aa: CASSLAGLGNEQFF
CDR3nt: TGTGCCAGCAGCTTAGCGGGCTTGGGCAATGAGCAGTTCTTC